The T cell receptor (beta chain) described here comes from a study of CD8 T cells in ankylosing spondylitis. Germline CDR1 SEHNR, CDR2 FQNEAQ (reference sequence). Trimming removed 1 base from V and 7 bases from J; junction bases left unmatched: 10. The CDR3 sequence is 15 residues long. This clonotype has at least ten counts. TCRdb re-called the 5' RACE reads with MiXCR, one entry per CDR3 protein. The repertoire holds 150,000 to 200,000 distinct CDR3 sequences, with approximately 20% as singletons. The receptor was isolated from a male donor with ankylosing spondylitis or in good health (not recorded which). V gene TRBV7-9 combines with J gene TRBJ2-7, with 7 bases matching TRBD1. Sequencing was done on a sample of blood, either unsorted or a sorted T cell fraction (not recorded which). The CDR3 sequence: CASSLVPDRVEEQYF. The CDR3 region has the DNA TGTGCCAGCAGCTTAGTACCTGACAGGGTTGAAGAGCAGTACTTC.